Sequencing of this T cell receptor beta chain was carried out in a study of response to subunit inactivated influenza vaccine. This clonotype has at least ten counts. TCRdb redid the calling of the RT-PCR reads with MiXCR, one entry per CDR3 protein. The profile shows 500,000 to 550,000 distinct CDR3 sequences, roughly 8.2% of them singletons. The CDR3 has 16 amino acids. Trimming stripped 2 bases from V and 0 bases from J, with 13 bases between. Looked up from germline, CDR1 is DFQATT and CDR2 is SNEGSKA (reference sequence). Sequenced material: PBMCs from blood, taken 23 months after vaccination. The rearrangement links TRBV20-1 to TRBJ1-4; D unresolved. The clonotype originates from a man aged 50 to 75 who received an inactivated influenza vaccine. Written as DNA, the CDR3 is TGCAGTGCTAGAAACCCGGTCCCAACAACTAATGAAAAACTGTTTTTT. Protein product: CSARNPVPTTNEKLFF.